The source of this T cell receptor (beta chain) is a study of shared clonotypes between healthy human individuals. Naive CD8 populations comprised CD45RO-negative cells positively selected for CCR7, excluding terminally differentiated effector memory CD45RA+ cells. Genomic DNA belonging to each subset was distributed in equal measure over several immunoSEQ plates. Assay used: immunoSEQ multiplex PCR; TCRdb lists only in-frame clones, some missing. The sample consists of some 2 million clones, approximately 94% of them appearing once. Germline-derived CDR1 and CDR2 are MNHEY and SVGAGI. This CDR3 comprises 13 residues. Trimming shortened V by 6 bases and J by 4 bases, and 7 bases separated the two germline ends. Comment on this clone: Other DNA sequences in this specimen translate into the identical CDR3.

The origin of this receptor is a man aged 18 to 35 in good health. This chain uses TRBV6-5 with TRBJ2-6; D unclear. The sample comprised naive CD8+ T cells sorted from blood. The CDR3 region is CASSSVGANVLTF. In nucleotides, the CDR3 is TGTGCCAGCAGCTCCGTGGGGGCCAACGTCCTGACTTTC.